The subject of this entry is one TCR beta chain. This clone was picked up a small number of times. It has no known antigen specificity. Base qualities were left out, and no much larger clone turns up one base away. This entry is derived from a study of Ad26.COV2.S vaccination and SARS-CoV-2 variants (dated by TCRdb to the early 2020s). Some background on the complete study: Donors in the vaccine arm were drawn from COV1001, a multicentre, randomized, double-blind, placebo-controlled phase I-IIa trial testing Ad26.COV2.S in healthy adults. Throughout the experiments and outcome assessment, investigators stayed blinded to trial group allocation. A total of approximately 30 samples were included in the TCR-sequenced set, comprising around 19 Ad26.COV2.S vaccine recipients, 5 placebo recipients and 8 SARS-CoV-2 convalescent individuals. Participants in the trial were split at random into five groups of five each, receiving low-dose or high-dose Ad26.COV2.S once or twice, or else placebo on both occasions. Ad26.COV2.S was administered intramuscularly at a dose of 5x10^10 or 1x10^11 viral particles, either as one shot or as two shots given 56 days apart. Sequencing of the TCRbeta repertoire served to evaluate the specificity and breadth of SARS-CoV-2-reactive T cell receptors following Ad26.COV2.S vaccination. Study-wide findings and limitations: Compared with placebo recipients, Ad26.COV2.S recipients showed higher spike-specific TCR breadth (P = 0.0014). According to the authors, total T cell responses may have been underestimated by the TCR breadth and depth analyses. Non-spike TCR breadth was comparable between vaccine and placebo recipients, consistent with the vaccine containing only spike. After vaccination, spike-specific CD8+ and CD4+ T cell responses were reported to show substantial breadth. The study was not powered for comparison of responses between vaccine doses or regimens.

The meaning of the sample's treatment or condition label: roughly 20 received Ad26.COV2.S at low or high dose, single or two shots; roughly 5 received placebo; per-sample allocation not given. Repertoires of vaccine and placebo recipients were sequenced from samples taken on day 63 after the first injection. Between 29 July and 7 August 2020, Cohort 1b enrolled about 27 adults aged 18-55 years at one site in Boston, USA. As a vaccine, Ad26.COV2.S was a replication-incompetent adenovirus type 26 vector that expressed a prefusion-stabilized SARS-CoV-2 spike protein derived from the original Wuhan strain. The immunoSEQ Assay was used to sequence TCRbeta CDR3 regions. After extraction, genomic DNA underwent amplification by bias-controlled multiplex PCR, followed by high-throughput sequencing. The study's own analysis went as follows. To quantify the absolute abundance of every unique TCRbeta CDR3 region, sequences were collapsed and filtered. T cell fraction was estimated by normalization of TCRbeta template counts to usable DNA, with usable DNA being measured through amplification of reference genes present in all nucleated cells. Repertoire TCRs were annotated as SARS-CoV-2-specific by exact matching of V gene, CDR3 amino acid sequence and J gene to a known reactive TCR set. MIRA supplied the reference SARS-CoV-2 TCR set, which was filtered for enrichment in COVID-19-positive ImmuneCODE repertoires so that public or cross-reactive TCRs were removed. Based on the MIRA antigens, annotated TCRs were further analysed at the level of specific ORF or position within ORF. Breadth was defined as annotated unique rearrangements over total unique productive rearrangements; depth was the summed frequency of those rearrangements. Two-sided Wilcoxon rank-sum tests were applied when comparing TCR breadth between groups. TCRdb carries this immuneACCESS record with in-frame sequences only. Its versions omit some clonotypes, under half of them owing to an unresolved V gene in the studies checked, with the rest unexplained. The D gene and trimming were derived from the DNA, and the V and J assignments and clone size from that table. The sample table holds hundreds of thousands of clones, of which more than 75% were seen once. The leading ten clones occupy around 3.6% of the sample.

CDR1 and CDR2, per the germline V gene, are SGHTA and FQGNSA. V is reduced by 2 bases and J by 10 bases, leaving a spacing of 8 bases between them. The CDR3 spans 11 residues, from the cysteine through the phenylalanine. The only DNA kept is the CDR3, 33 bases in frame from the first base. The TCR comes from a person aged 18 to 65 who received the Ad26.COV2.S COVID-19 vaccine or a placebo. The rearranged segments are TRBV7-2 and TRBJ1-1; the D gene remains uncertain. This specimen consisted of peripheral blood, obtained in a trial of Ad26.COV2.S vaccine versus placebo. The DNA sequence reads TGTGCCAGCAGCTTACTGGGCGTAGCTTTCTTT. The encoded protein is CASSLLGVAFF.